This TCR beta chain was identified in a study of blood T cell repertoires in COVID-19. V gave up 6 bases and J gave up 5 bases; unmatched junction bases: 9. Looked up from germline, CDR1 is MNHEY and CDR2 is SMNVEV (reference sequence). This CDR3 has 14 residues. Libraries were prepared by immunoSEQ multiplex PCR; TCRdb keeps only in-frame clonotypes and omits some of them. Of roughly 160,000 clones listed, 85% to 95% are singletons. The sequence derives from a man between 45 and 60 years old with acute or convalescent COVID-19. Sequenced: peripheral blood. The J gene is TRBJ2-5, the V gene TRBV27; 7 positions match TRBD1. The CDR3 sequence is CASRRQGTHETQYF. The DNA for the CDR3 is TGTGCCAGCAGACGACAGGGAACCCACGAGACCCAGTACTTC.